A selection of T cell receptor beta chains follows, all from one sample in a study of technical replicates of blood from several donors. Sequenced by immunoSEQ multiplex PCR; TCRdb stores in-frame clones only, minus some. The table has tens of thousands of clones, roughly 95% seen once. Material for sequencing was T cells isolated from PBMCs. These receptors were collected from a human donor in good health. The CDR3 runs from the conserved cysteine through the conserved F or W.

j_call: TRBJ2-1
v_call: TRBV7-9
cdr3_aa: CASSPEAGAWNEQFF

j_call: TRBJ2-7
v_call: TRBV15
cdr3_aa: CATSNSENYEQYF

j_call: TRBJ1-2
v_call: TRBV28
cdr3_aa: CASSLGGAGGGNYTF

j_call: TRBJ1-1
v_call: TRBV19
cdr3_aa: CASSIGQGSHSPFF

j_call: TRBJ1-2
v_call: TRBV5-4
cdr3_aa: CASSLGQGIGGYTF

j_call: TRBJ2-5
v_call: TRBV18
cdr3_aa: CASSPRVRETQYF

j_call: TRBJ2-7
v_call: TRBV28
cdr3_aa: CASSFALGDRGYEQYF

j_call: TRBJ2-7
v_call: TRBV6-1
cdr3_aa: CASRDGSLYEQYF

j_call: TRBJ1-2
v_call: TRBV29-1
cdr3_aa: CSVEGRGRNYGYTF

j_call: TRBJ1-1
v_call: TRBV6-6
cdr3_aa: CASSYRKNTEAFF

j_call: TRBJ2-7
v_call: TRBV9
cdr3_aa: CASSVGLAGSAHGEQYF

j_call: TRBJ1-4
v_call: TRBV15
cdr3_aa: CATSRDPRVGLFF

j_call: TRBJ2-5
v_call: TRBV6-1
cdr3_aa: CASRELAGGPGTQYF

j_call: TRBJ1-1
v_call: TRBV19
cdr3_aa: CASSWGGPEAFF

j_call: TRBJ2-1
v_call: TRBV7-9
cdr3_aa: CASSLVQGSFF